Below, 15 T cell receptor beta chains from the same sample are listed, as sequenced in a study of regulatory T cells in long-lasting Graves disease. CDR3 regions were amplified by Arm-PCR using iRepertoire HTBI primers to build TCR beta libraries. TCRdb passed the multiplex PCR reads through MiXCR, listing each CDR3 protein once. This sample has 510,000 or so distinct CDR3 sequences, with around 13% found just once. Time point denoted: newly diagnosed GD, antithyroid drugs for less than 3 months. Preparation of the TCR library used RNA extracted from PBMCs. This same sample was also part of a study on T cells in Graves' hyperthyroidism and ophthalmopathy.

Sequenced material: peripheral blood mononuclear cells (PBMCs), taken at new diagnosis, from a patient treated with antithyroid drugs. The receptor set was obtained from a woman aged 25 to 45 with Graves disease.

This chain connects TRBV19 to TRBJ2-1; 7 bases fit TRBD1. The ends lost 0 bases at V and 5 bases at J; junction bases unmatched: 13. Germline V lookup: CDR1 LNHDA, CDR2 SQIVND (reference sequence). CDR3 length: 18 amino acids. CDR3 nucleotide sequence: TGTGCCAGTAGTATAGATCCCCCCTCCCTCGACAGGGACAATGAGCAGTTCTTC. Translating gives CASSIDPPSLDRDNEQFF.

The table lists this clonotype with many counts. The chain links TRBV10-3 to TRBJ2-1, with D hard to call. CDR1 ENHRY and CDR2 SYGVKD come from the germline V gene. V shed 10 bases and J shed 3 bases, with 10 bases lying between them. This CDR3 region has 12 residues. The CDR3 sequence is CASTDHYNEQFF. In nucleotides, the CDR3 is TGTGCCAGTACCGACCACTACAATGAGCAGTTCTTC.

This clonotype appeared many times. This chain links TRBV18 with TRBJ2-7; D is possibly TRBD1 (6 bases). V was shortened by 4 bases and J by 5 bases, with 18 bases between the two germline ends. This CDR3 contains 15 residues. CDR1 and CDR2 from the germline V gene are KGHSH and LQKENI. The CDR3 sequence: CASSLTTAGDHEQYF. CDR3 DNA sequence: TGTGCCAGCTCACTAACCACGGCAGGGGATCACGAGCAGTACTTC.

This clonotype was counted at least ten times. The rearrangement uses TRBV12-5 and TRBJ1-3, with D unclear. The germline V gene encodes CDR1 LGHNT and CDR2 FRNRAP. This CDR3 has 13 residues. Deletions cut 4 bases from V and 4 bases from J, with 8 bases between. The CDR3 region is CASGSGEGNTIYF. The CDR3 region has the DNA TGTGCTAGTGGTTCCGGGGAGGGAAACACCATATATTTT.

This clonotype came up many times. The rearrangement links TRBV10-3 to TRBJ2-3; D is uncertain. The length of the CDR3 is 12 residues. V was cut by 4 bases and J by 8 bases, with 10 bases left in between. Germline V gene lookup returns CDR1 ENHRY and CDR2 SYGVKD. The CDR3 sequence: CAISVATGTQYF. The CDR3 region has the DNA TGTGCCATCAGTGTGGCCACGGGTACGCAGTATTTT.

The table lists this clonotype with many counts. The V call is TRBV20-1, the J call TRBJ2-1; 9 nucleotides match TRBD2. The CDR3 loop spans 15 amino acids. Germline V lookup: CDR1 DFQATT, CDR2 SNEGSKA (reference sequence). Trimming cost V 3 bases and J 2 bases; bases outside gene matches: 5. CDR3 in amino acids: CSARRAGGTYNEQFF. The DNA for the CDR3 is TGCAGTGCTAGGCGAGCGGGAGGCACCTACAATGAGCAGTTCTTC.

J is TRBJ1-5 and V is TRBV19; tentatively, D is TRBD1 (6 bases). V lost 4 bases and J 6 bases, leaving 13 bases between the germline ends. CDR1 LNHDA and CDR2 SQIVND come from the germline V gene (reference sequence). The CDR3 contains 14 residues. CDR3 bases: TGTGCCAGTAGTAATAGACAGGTTCCTCAGCCCCAGCATTTT. Translation: CASSNRQVPQPQHF.

This clonotype was observed at least ten times. The chain carries TRBV29-1 and TRBJ1-1; D is possibly TRBD1 (5 bases). This CDR3 has 17 amino acids. The V and J ends lost 3 bases and 1 base respectively, with 21 bases between them. The germline V gene has CDR1 SQVTM and CDR2 ANQGSEA. CDR3 DNA sequence: TGCAGCGTTGATTTTCGGGGGTTGCCGAACTCGAACACTGAAGCTTTCTTT. It is translated as CSVDFRGLPNSNTEAFF.

This clonotype showed up just a few times. The junction shows a germline mismatch at one end, possibly a read error. This chain joins TRBV20-1 and TRBJ2-4; D remains ambiguous. Germline V gives CDR1 DFQATT, CDR2 SNEGSKA (reference sequence). This CDR3 comprises 14 residues. CDR3 coding DNA: TGCAGTGCTAGAGCGGCAATTGGCAAAAACTTTCAGTACTTC. This translates into CSARAAIGKNFQYF.

Points on this clonotype: This clone may be a read error of a much larger clone one base away. The chain links TRBV27 to TRBJ1-2, with D unresolved. Germline V gene lookup returns CDR1 MNHEY and CDR2 SMNVEV (reference sequence). The CDR3 has 12 amino acids. V was trimmed by 5 bases and J by 4 bases, leaving 8 bases between them. The CDR3 nucleotides are TGTGCCAGCAGTCCACCTGCCTATGGCTACACCTTC. Translation: CASSPPAYGYTF.

This clonotype appeared once. The rearrangement joins TRBV15 to TRBJ2-3; D may be TRBD2 (5 bases). This CDR3 has 14 amino acids. Germline loops: CDR1 LNHNV, CDR2 YYDKDF (reference sequence). Trimming removed 1 base from V and 2 bases from J, with 7 bases in between. In DNA form, the CDR3 reads TGTGCCACCAGCAGAGCCGGACTCACAGATACGCAGTATTTT. Translation gives CATSRAGLTDTQYF.

The gene calls are TRBV20-1 and TRBJ2-7; 10 bases line up with TRBD2. After removal of 6 bases from V and 4 bases from J, the junction contained 15 bases not matched to a gene. Looked up from germline, CDR1 is DFQATT and CDR2 is SNEGSKA (reference sequence). CDR3 length: 16 residues. The CDR3 spells CSAEGSLAGVGYEQYF. CDR3 nucleotide sequence: TGCAGTGCGGAAGGATCGCTAGCGGGAGTTGGTTACGAGCAGTACTTC.

This clonotype showed up many times. The J gene is TRBJ1-1, the V gene TRBV20-1, with D hard to call. The CDR3 covers 14 residues. Trimming shortened V by 0 bases and J by 1 base, and 9 bases separated the two germline ends. Germline V gene lookup returns CDR1 DFQATT and CDR2 SNEGSKA (reference sequence). CDR3 DNA: TGCAGTGCTAGAGAGGGATCGCCGAACACTGAAGCTTTCTTT. Translating it yields CSAREGSPNTEAFF.

The CDR3 reads CASSPRRAGVNNEQFF. CDR3 bases: TGTGCCAGCTCACCGCGGCGGGCGGGAGTTAACAATGAGCAGTTCTTC. The chain has TRBV18 and TRBJ2-1; 7 nucleotides align to TRBD2. J lost 5 bases, V lost 3 bases, and 10 bases had no gene match. This CDR3 contains 16 residues. Germline-derived CDR1 and CDR2 are KGHSH and LQKENI.

This clonotype was detected ten times or more. The gene calls are TRBV7-6 and TRBJ2-2, with 9 bases fitting TRBD2. CDR3 length: 18 amino acids. The V gene's germline CDR1 is SGHVS and CDR2 FNYEAQ. With V trimmed by 0 bases and J by 7 bases, 12 bases remained unmatched. The CDR3 DNA is TGTGCCAGCAGCTTAGCCGGCGGAGTAGCGGGAGTCGTCGGGGAGCTGTTTTTT. As protein: CASSLAGGVAGVVGELFF.